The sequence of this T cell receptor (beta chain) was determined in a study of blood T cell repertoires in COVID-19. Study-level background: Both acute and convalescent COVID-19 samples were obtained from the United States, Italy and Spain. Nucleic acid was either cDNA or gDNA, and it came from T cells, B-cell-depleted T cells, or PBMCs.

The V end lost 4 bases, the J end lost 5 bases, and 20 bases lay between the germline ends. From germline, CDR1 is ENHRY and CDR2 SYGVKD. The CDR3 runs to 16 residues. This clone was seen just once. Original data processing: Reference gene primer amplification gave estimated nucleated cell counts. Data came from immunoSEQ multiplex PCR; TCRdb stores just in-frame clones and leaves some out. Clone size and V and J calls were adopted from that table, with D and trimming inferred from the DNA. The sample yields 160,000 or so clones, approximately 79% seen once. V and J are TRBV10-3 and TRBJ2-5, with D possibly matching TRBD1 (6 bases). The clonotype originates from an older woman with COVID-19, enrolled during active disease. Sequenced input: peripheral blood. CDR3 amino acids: CAISGGGRRTGETQYF. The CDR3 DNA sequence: TGTGCCATCAGTGGAGGGGGACGGCGAACGGGGGAGACCCAGTACTTC.